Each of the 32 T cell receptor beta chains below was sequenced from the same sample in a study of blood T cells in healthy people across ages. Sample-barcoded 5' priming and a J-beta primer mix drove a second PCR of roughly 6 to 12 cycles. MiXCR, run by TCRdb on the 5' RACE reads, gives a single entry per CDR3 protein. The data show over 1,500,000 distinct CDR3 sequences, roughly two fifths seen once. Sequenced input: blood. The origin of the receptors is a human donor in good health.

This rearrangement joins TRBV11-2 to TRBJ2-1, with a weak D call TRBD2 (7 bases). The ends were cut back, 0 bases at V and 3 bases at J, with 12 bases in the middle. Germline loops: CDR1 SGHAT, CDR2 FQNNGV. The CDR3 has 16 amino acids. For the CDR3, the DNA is TGTGCCAGCAGCTTAGATCGGGGGGCTGTCTACAATGAGCAGTTCTTC. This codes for CASSLDRGAVYNEQFF.

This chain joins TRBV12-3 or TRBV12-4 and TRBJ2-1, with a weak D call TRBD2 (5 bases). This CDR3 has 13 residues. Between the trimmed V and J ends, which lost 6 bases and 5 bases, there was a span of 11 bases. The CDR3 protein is CASRLDGDNEQFF. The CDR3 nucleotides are TGTGCCAGCAGATTGGACGGGGACAATGAGCAGTTCTTC.

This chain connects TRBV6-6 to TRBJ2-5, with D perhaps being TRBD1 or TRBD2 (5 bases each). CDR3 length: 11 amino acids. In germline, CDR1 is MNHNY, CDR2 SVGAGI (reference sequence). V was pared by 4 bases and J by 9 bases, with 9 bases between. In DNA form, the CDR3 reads TGTGCCAGCAGTTCCGGGGACCCCCAGTACTTC. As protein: CASSSGDPQYF.

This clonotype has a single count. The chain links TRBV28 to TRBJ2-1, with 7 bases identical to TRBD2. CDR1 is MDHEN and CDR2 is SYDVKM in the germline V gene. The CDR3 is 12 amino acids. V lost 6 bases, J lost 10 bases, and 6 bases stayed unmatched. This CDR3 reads CASRIRDYEQFF. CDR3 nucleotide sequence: TGTGCCAGCAGGATAAGGGACTACGAGCAGTTCTTC. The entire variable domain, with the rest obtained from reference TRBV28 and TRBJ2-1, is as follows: DVKVTQSSRYLVKRTGEKVFLECVQDMDHENMFWYRQDPGLGLRLIYFSYDVKMKEKGDIPEGYSVSREKKERFSLILESASTNQTSMYLCASRIRDYEQFFGPGTRLTVL.

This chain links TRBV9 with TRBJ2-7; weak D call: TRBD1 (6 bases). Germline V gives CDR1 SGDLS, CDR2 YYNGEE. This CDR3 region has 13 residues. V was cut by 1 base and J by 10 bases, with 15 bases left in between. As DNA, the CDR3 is TGTGCCAGCAGCGTATTTCCAGGGGTCGACCAGTACTTC. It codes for CASSVFPGVDQYF.

The CDR3 bases are TGCGCCAGCAGCGGGGGACTAGGCGCCTACGAGCAGTACTTC. It is translated as CASSGGLGAYEQYF. The V call is TRBV5-1, the J call TRBJ2-7; 8 bases are a match to TRBD2. Germline loops: CDR1 SGHRS, CDR2 YFSETQ. V lost 4 bases to trimming and J lost 2 bases; unmatched junction nucleotides: 5. This CDR3 region has 14 residues.

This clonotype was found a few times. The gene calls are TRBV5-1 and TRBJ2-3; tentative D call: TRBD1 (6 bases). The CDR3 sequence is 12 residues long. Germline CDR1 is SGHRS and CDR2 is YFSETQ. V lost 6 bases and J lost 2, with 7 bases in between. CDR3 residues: CASNRDTDTQYF. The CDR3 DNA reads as TGCGCCAGCAACAGGGACACAGATACGCAGTATTTT.

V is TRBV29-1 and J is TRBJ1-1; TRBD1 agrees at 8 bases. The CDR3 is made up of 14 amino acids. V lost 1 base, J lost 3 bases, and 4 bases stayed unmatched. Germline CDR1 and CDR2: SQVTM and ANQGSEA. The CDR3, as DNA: TGCAGCGTTGAAGTGGACAGGGACGACACTGAAGCTTTCTTT. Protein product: CSVEVDRDDTEAFF.

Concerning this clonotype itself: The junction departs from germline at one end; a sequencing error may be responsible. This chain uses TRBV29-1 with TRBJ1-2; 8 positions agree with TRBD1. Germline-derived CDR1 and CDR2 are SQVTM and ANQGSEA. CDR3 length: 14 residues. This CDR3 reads CSVETGVLNYSYTF. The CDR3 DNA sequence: TGCAGCGTTGAGACAGGGGTTTTAAACTATAGCTACACCTTC.

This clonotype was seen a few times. CDR3 residues: CASSSPKGGGYGYTF. The DNA for the CDR3 is TGTGCCAGCAGCTCCCCGAAAGGGGGGGGGTATGGCTACACCTTC. This chain links TRBV7-9 with TRBJ1-2; tentatively, D is TRBD1 (6 bases). Germline CDR1 SEHNR, CDR2 FQNEAQ (reference sequence). This CDR3 has 15 residues. V lost 4 bases and J 5 bases, leaving 17 bases between the germline ends. Full variable domain (outside the CDR3, taken from reference TRBV7-9 and TRBJ1-2): DTGVSQNPRHKITKRGQNVTFRCDPISEHNRLYWYRQTLGQGPEFLTYFQNEAQLEKSRLLSDRFSAERPKGSFSTLEIQRTEQGDSAMYLCASSSPKGGGYGYTFGSGTRLTVV.

The CDR3 here is CASSYSEGASNYGYTF. The CDR3 bases are TGTGCCAGCAGTTACTCGGAGGGCGCATCGAACTATGGCTACACCTTC. The genes are TRBV6-6 and TRBJ1-2, with unresolved D. In germline, CDR1 is MNHNY, CDR2 SVGAGI (reference sequence). V was trimmed by 0 bases and J by 2 bases, leaving 13 bases between them. This CDR3 contains 16 residues.

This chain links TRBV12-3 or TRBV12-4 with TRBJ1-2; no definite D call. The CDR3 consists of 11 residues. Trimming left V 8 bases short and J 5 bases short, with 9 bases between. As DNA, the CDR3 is TGTGCCAGCCTGGACGTATATGGCTACACCTTC. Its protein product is CASLDVYGYTF.

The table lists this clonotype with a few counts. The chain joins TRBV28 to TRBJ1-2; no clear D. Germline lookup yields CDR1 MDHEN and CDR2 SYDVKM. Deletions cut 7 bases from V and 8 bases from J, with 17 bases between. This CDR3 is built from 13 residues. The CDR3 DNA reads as TGTGCCAGCACCCGGAGTCTCTACTCCGGCTACACCTTC. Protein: CASTRSLYSGYTF.

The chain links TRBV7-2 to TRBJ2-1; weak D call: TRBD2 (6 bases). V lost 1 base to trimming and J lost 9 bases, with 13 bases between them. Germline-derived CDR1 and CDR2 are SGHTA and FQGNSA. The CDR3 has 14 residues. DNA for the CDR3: TGTGCCAGCAGCTTAGTCGGCGCCGGGGGTGAGCAGTTCTTC. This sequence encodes CASSLVGAGGEQFF. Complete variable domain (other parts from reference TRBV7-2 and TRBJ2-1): GAGVSQSPSNKVTEKGKDVELRCDPISGHTALYWYRQSLGQGLEFLIYFQGNSAPDKSGLPSDRFSAERTGGSVSTLTIQRTQQEDSAVYLCASSLVGAGGEQFFGPGTRLTVL.

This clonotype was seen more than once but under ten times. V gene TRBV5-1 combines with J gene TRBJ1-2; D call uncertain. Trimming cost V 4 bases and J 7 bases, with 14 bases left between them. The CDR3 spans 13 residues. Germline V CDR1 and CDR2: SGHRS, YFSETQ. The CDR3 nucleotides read TGCGCCAGCAGCGGCGGCAGGTCTGGTGGCTACACCTTC. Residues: CASSGGRSGGYTF.

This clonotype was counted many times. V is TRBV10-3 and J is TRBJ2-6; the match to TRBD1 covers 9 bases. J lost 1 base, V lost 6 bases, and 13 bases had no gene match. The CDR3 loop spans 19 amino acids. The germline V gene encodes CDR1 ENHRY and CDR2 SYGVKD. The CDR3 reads CAIRELYTGGRSGANVLTF. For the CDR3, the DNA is TGTGCCATCAGAGAACTTTATACAGGGGGCAGGTCTGGGGCCAACGTCCTGACTTTC.

CDR3 sequence (DNA): TGTGCCAGCAGCTTAATCCCCCAGAAAGAAGCTTTCTTT. It codes for CASSLIPQKEAFF. V gene TRBV11-2 combines with J gene TRBJ1-1, with D uncertain. There are 13 residues in the CDR3. Germline CDR1 reads SGHAT; CDR2 reads FQNNGV. Trimming pared 2 bases from V and 8 bases from J, leaving 12 bases between. Drawing the rest from reference TRBV11-2 and TRBJ1-1, the complete variable domain is EAGVAQSPRYKIIEKRQSVAFWCNPISGHATLYWYQQILGQGPKLLIQFQNNGVVDDSQLPKDRFSAERLKGVDSTLKIQPAKLEDSAVYLCASSLIPQKEAFFGQGTRLTVV.

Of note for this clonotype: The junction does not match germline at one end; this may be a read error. The CDR3 DNA reads TGTGCCAGCAGTGACAGGATGACAGATACGCGGTATTTT. Amino acid sequence: CASSDRMTDTRYF. The genes are TRBV6-5 and TRBJ2-3, with D perhaps matching TRBD1 (6 bases). This CDR3 comprises 13 residues. Germline V gene lookup returns CDR1 MNHEY and CDR2 SVGAGI.

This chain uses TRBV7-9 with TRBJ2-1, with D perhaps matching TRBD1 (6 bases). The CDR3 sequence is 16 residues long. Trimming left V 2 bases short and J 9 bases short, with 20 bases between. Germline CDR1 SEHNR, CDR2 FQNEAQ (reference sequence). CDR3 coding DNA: TGTGCCAGCAGCTTATGGAGGACAGCAGATCCCGGTGAGCAGTTCTTC. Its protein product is CASSLWRTADPGEQFF.

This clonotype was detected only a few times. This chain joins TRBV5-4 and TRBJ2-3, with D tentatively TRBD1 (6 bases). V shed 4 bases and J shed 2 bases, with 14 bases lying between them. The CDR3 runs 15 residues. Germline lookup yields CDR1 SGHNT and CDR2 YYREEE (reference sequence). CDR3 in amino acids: CASSAGTPDTDTQYF. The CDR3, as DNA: TGTGCCAGCAGCGCCGGGACACCCGACACAGATACGCAGTATTTT.

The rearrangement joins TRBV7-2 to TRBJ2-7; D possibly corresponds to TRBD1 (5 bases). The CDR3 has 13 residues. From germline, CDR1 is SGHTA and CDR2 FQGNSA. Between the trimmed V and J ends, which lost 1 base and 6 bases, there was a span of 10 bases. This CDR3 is CASSLVGAVEQYF. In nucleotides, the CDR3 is TGTGCCAGCAGCTTAGTAGGGGCGGTCGAGCAGTACTTC.

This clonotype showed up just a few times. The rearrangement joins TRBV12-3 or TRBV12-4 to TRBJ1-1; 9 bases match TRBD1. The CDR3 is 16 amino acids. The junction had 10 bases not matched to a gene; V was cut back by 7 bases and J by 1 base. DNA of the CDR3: TGTGCCAGCACGGCCAAACCGGGACAGGGGAACACTGAAGCTTTCTTT. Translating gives CASTAKPGQGNTEAFF.

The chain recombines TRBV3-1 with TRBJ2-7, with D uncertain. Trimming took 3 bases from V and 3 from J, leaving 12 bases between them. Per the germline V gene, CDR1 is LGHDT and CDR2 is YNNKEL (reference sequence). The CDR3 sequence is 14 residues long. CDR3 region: CASSQSAAHYEQYF. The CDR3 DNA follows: TGTGCCAGCAGCCAGTCGGCAGCCCACTACGAGCAGTACTTC.

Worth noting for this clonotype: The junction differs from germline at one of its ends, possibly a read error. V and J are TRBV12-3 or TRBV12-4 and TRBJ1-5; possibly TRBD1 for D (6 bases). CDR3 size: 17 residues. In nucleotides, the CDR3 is TGTGCCAGCAGTTTTAAGGCGGGCACAGGGCCCAATCACCCCCAGCATTTT. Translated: CASSFKAGTGPNHPQHF.

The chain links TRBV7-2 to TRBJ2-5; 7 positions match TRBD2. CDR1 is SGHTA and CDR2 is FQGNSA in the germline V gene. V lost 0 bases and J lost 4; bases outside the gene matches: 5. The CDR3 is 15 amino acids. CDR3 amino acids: CASSLAGTIVETQYF. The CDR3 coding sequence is TGTGCCAGCAGCTTAGCGGGGACTATCGTAGAGACCCAGTACTTC.

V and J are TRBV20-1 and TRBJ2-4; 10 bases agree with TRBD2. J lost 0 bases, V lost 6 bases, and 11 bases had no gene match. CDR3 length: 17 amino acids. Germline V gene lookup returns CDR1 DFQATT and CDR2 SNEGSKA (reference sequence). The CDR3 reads CSAAGVAGGLAKNIQYF. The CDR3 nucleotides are TGCAGTGCGGCCGGGGTAGCGGGAGGTCTAGCCAAAAACATTCAGTACTTC.

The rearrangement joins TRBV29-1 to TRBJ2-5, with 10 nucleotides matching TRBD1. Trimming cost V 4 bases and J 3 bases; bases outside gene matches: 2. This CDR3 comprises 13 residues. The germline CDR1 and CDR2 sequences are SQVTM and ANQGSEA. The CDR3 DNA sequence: TGCAGCGTTGGGGGGACAGGGGAAGAGACCCAGTACTTC. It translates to CSVGGTGEETQYF. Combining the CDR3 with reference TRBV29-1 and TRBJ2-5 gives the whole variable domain SAVISQKPSRDICQRGTSLTIQCQVDSQVTMMFWYRQQPGQSLTLIATANQGSEATYESGFVIDKFPISRPNLTFSTLTVSNMSPEDSSIYLCSVGGTGEETQYFGPGTRLLVL.

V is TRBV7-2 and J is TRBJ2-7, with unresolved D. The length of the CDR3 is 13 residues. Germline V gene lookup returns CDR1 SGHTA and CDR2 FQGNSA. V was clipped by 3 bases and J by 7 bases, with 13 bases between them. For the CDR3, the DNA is TGTGCCAGCAGCTTTACTTTGGGGAATGAGCAGTACTTC. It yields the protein CASSFTLGNEQYF. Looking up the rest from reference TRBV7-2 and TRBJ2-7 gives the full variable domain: GAGVSQSPSNKVTEKGKDVELRCDPISGHTALYWYRQSLGQGLEFLIYFQGNSAPDKSGLPSDRFSAERTGGSVSTLTIQRTQQEDSAVYLCASSFTLGNEQYFGPGTRLTVT.

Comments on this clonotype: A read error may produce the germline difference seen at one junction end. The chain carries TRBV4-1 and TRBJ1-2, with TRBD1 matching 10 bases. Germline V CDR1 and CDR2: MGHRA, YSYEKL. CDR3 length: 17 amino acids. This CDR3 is CASSLPGTGDSIHGHTF. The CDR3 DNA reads TGCGCCAGCAGCCTACCCGGGACAGGGGATAGTATTCATGGCCACACCTTC.

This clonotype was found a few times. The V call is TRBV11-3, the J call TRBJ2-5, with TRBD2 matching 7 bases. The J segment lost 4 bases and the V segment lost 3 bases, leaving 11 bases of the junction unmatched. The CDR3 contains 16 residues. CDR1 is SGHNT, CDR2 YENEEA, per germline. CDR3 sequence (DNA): TGTGCCAGCAGCTTGAGCGTCCGGGGGAGGGGAGAGACCCAGTACTTC. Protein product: CASSLSVRGRGETQYF.

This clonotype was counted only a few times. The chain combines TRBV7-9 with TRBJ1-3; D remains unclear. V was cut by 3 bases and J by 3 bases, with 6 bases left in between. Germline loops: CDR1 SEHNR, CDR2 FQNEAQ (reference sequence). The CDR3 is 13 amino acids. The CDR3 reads CASSLGFGNTIYF. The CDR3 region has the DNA TGTGCCAGCAGCTTGGGATTTGGAAACACCATATATTTT.

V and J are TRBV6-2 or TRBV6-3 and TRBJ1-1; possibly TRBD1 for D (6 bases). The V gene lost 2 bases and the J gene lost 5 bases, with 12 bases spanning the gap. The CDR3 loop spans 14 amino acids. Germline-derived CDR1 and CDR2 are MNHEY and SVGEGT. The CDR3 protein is CASSYQGGGTEAFF. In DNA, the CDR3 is TGTGCCAGCAGTTACCAGGGAGGGGGAACTGAAGCTTTCTTT.